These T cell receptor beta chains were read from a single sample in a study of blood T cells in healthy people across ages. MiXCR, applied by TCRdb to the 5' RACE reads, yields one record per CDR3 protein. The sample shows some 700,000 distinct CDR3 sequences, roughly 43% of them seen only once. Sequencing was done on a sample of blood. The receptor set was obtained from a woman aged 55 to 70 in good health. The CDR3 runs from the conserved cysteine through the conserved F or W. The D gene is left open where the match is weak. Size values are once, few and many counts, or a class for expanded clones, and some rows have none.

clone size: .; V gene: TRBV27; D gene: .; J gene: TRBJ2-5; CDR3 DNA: TGTGCCAGCAGTTTAGGCCTGGGGAGGTTGGAGACCCAGTACTTC; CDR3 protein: CASSLGLGRLETQYF
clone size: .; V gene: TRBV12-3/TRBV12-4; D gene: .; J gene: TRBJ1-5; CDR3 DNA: TGTGCCAGCAGTTTGAGGGCAGGAGATCAGCCCCAGCATTTT; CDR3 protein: CASSLRAGDQPQHF
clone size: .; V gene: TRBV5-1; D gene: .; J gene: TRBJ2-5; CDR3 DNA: TGCGCCAGCAGCTTCGGGACTCAACAAGAGACCCAGTACTTC; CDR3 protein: CASSFGTQQETQYF
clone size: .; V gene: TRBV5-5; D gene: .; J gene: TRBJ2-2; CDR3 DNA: TGTGCCAGCAGCCCTGACAGGCTATCATCCGGGGAGCTGTTTTTT; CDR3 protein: CASSPDRLSSGELFF
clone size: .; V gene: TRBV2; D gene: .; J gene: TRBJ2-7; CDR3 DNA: TGTGCCACCGACAGGGCGGGGAAAGACGAGCAGTACTTC; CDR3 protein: CATDRAGKDEQYF
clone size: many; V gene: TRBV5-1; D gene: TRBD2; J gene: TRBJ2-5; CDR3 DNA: TGCGCCAGCAGCTTGGCCGGTCAGGGAGGGCCAGAGACCCAGTACTTC; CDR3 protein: CASSLAGQGGPETQYF
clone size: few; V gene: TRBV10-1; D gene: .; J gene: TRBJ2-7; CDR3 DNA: TGCGCCAGCAGTGAGTCAGGGGGCTACGAGCAGTACTTC; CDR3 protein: CASSESGGYEQYF
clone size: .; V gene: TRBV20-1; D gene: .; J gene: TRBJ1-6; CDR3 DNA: TGCAGTGCTAGAGAATATCAATCACCCCTCCACTTT; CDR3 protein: CSAREYQSPLHF
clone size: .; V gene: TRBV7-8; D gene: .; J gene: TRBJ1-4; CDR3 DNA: TGTGCCAGCAGGCCGGGGTCAACTAATGAAAAACTGTTTTTT; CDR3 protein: CASRPGSTNEKLFF
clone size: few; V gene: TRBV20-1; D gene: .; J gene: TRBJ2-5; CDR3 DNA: TGCAGTGCTAGAGATACCGGGACGATTGTAGAGACCCAGTACTTC; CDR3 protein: CSARDTGTIVETQYF
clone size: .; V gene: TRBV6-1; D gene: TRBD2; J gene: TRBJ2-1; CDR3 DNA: TGTGCCAGCAGTGAATTCTTGGGACTAGCGGGGGGGCAGAGCTCCTACAATGAGCAGTTCTTC; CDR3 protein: CASSEFLGLAGGQSSYNEQFF
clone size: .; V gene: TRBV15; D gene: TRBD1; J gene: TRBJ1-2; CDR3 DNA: TGTGCCACCAGCAGGAAGGACAGGGGGGATGGCTACACCTTC; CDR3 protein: CATSRKDRGDGYTF
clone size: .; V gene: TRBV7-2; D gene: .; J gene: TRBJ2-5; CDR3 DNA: TGTGCCAGCAGCTCTTATGGGGCCCAAGAGACCCAGTACTTC; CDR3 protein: CASSSYGAQETQYF
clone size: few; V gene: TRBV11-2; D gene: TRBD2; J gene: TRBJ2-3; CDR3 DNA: TGTGCCAGCAGCCCAACTAGCGGGAGGAGATATACGCAGTATTTT; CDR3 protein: CASSPTSGRRYTQYF
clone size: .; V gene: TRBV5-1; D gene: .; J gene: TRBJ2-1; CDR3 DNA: TGCGCCAGCAGTCCGGGACCCCAAGAGACCCAGTTCTTC; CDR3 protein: CASSPGPQETQFF
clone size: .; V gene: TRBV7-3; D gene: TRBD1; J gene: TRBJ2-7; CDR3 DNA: TGTGCCAGCAGCTCGTGGGACAGGGGGATGTACGAGCAGTACTTC; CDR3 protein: CASSSWDRGMYEQYF
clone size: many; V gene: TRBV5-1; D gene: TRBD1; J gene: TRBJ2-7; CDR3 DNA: TGCGCCAGCAGCTTGGGGACAGGGGACCCCTACGAGCAGTACTTC; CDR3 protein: CASSLGTGDPYEQYF
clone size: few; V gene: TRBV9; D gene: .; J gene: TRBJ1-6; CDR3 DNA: TGTGCCAGCAGCGTAGAGAGCGTCCCTCGAATTTCACCCCTCCACTTT; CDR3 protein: CASSVESVPRISPLHF
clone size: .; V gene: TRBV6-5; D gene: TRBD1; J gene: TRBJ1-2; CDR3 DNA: TGTGCCAGCAGTTACTCGGACGGACAGGGAGAGGGCTACACCTTC; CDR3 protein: CASSYSDGQGEGYTF
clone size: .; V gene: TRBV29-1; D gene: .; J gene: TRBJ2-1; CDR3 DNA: TGCAGCGGAGAGAGGGGTGGCAATGAGCAGTTCTTC; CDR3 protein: CSGERGGNEQFF
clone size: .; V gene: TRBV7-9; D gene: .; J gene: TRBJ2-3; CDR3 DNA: TGTGCCAGCAATCATCGTACCACAGATACGCAGTATTTT; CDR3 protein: CASNHRTTDTQYF
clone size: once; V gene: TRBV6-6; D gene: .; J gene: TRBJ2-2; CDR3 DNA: TGTGCCAGCAGTTACGGACAGATCTCAGGGGGGGAGCTGTTTTTT; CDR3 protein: CASSYGQISGGELFF
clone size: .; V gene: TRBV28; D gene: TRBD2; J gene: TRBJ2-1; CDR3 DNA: TGTGCTAGCAGTTCACTAGCGGGGGATGAGCAGTTCTTC; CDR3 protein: CASSSLAGDEQFF
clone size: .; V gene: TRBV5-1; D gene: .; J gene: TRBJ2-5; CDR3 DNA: TGCGCCAGCAGCTTGTCAACTGATCAAAGCGGGGAGACCCAGTACTTC; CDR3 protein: CASSLSTDQSGETQYF
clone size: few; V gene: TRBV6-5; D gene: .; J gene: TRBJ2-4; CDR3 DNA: TGTGCCAGCAGTTACTCGAACAGGCGACACGACATTCAGTACTTC; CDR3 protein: CASSYSNRRHDIQYF
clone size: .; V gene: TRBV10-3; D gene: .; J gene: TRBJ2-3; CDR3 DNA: TGTGCCATCAACGGAGCCAACACAGATACGCAGTATTTT; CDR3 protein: CAINGANTDTQYF
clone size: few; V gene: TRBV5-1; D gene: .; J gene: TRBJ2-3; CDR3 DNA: TGCGCCAGCAGCTTGGGGGTTGGCAGCACAGATACGCAGTATTTT; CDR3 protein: CASSLGVGSTDTQYF
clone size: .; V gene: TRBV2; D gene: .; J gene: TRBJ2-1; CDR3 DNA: TGTGCCAGCAAGGAGGTGGATGAGCAGTTCTTC; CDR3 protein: CASKEVDEQFF
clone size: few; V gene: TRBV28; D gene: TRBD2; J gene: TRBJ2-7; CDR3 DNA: TGTGCCAGCAGACGACTTAGCGGGAGGGCCGACGAGCAGTACTTC; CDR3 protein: CASRRLSGRADEQYF
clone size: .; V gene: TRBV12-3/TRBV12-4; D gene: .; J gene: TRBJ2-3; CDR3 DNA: TGTGCCAGCACTTCCCCACCAGATACGCAGTATTTT; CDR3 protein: CASTSPPDTQYF
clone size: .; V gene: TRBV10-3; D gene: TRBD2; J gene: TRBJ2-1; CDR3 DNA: TGTGCCATCAGTGAGTTTATATCAGCGGGGGGCTCCTACAATGAGCAGTTCTTC; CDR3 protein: CAISEFISAGGSYNEQFF
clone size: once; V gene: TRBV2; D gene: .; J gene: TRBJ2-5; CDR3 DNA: TGTGCCAGCAAGGAGGAAGTAGGGCCCATTGAGACCCAGTACTTC; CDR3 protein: CASKEEVGPIETQYF
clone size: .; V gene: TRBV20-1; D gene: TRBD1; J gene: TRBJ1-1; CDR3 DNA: TGCAGTGCGGGCGGAATCAGGGACAGGGGGGCGAACACTGAAGCTTTCTTT; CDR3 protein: CSAGGIRDRGANTEAFF
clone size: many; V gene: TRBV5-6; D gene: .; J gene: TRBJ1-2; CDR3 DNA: TGTGCCAGCAGCTTGGGAGGGTCCTATGGCTACACCTTC; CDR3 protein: CASSLGGSYGYTF
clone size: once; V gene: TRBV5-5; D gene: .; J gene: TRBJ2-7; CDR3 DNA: TGTGCCAGCAGCTTAAACTGGGACACCTACAATGAGCAGTACTTC; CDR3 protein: CASSLNWDTYNEQYF
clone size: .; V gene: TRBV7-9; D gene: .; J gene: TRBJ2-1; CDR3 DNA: TGTGCCAGCAGCCCACGGGACATAAGCTCCTACAATGAGCAGTTCTTC; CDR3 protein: CASSPRDISSYNEQFF
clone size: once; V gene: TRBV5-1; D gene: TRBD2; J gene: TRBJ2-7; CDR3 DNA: TGCGCCAGCAGCTTGGATAGCGGGGGCGAGCAGTACTTC; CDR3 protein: CASSLDSGGEQYF
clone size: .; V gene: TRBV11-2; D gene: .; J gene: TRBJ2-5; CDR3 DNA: TGTGCCAGCAGCTTGGGAGGGGGTTGGGTGGAGACCCAGTACTTC; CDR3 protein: CASSLGGGWVETQYF
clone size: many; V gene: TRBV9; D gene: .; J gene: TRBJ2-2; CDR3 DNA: TGTGCCAGCAGCGCTCCTTTTGACACCGGGGAGCTGTTTTTT; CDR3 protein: CASSAPFDTGELFF
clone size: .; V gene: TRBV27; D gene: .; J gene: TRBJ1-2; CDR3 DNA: TGTGCCAGCAGTTCGTCCGGGGACGACTATGGCTACACCTTC; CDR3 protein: CASSSSGDDYGYTF
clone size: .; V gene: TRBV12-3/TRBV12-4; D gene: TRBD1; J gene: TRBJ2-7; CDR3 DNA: TGTGCCAGCAGTTTTGACAGGGTCTCCGAGCAGTACTTC; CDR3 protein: CASSFDRVSEQYF
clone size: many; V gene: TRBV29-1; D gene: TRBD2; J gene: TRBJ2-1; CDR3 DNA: TGCATCACCTCGGCGGGAGGTGAGCAGTTCTTC; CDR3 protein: CITSAGGEQFF
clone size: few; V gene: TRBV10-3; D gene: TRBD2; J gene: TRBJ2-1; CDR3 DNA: TGTGCCATCAGAGGAAGCGGGACCGTGGAGGACAATGAGCAGTTCTTC; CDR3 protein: CAIRGSGTVEDNEQFF
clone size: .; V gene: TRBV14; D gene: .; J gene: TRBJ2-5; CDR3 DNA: TGTGCCAGCAGCCCCATTAGCGGAGGTGGAGAGACCCAGTACTTC; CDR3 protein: CASSPISGGGETQYF